The 23 T cell receptor beta chains below all came from one sample that was sequenced in a study of beta chain features in type 1 diabetes. Findings and caveats of the study: All four CD4+ subsets of Type 1 diabetes patients contained TCRB CDR3s that were moderately but significantly shorter.

Since all of the isolated RNA was reverse transcribed, expressed TCRB transcripts were what got sequenced. The data were produced by immunoSEQ multiplex PCR, yet TCRdb's version contains in-frame clones alone and is incomplete. Here the sample spans about 53,000 clones, 50% to 55% being singletons. Which antigens these TCRs recognize remains unknown. Input material: Tregs from blood. All receptors come from a woman between 35 and 50 years old with type 1 diabetes.

The V and J genes are TRBV28 and TRBJ1-4; a weak D match, TRBD1 (5 bases). Germline assignment: CDR1 MDHEN and CDR2 SYDVKM. The CDR3 is made up of 15 amino acids. Trimming shortened V by 4 bases and J by 3 bases, and 12 bases separated the two germline ends. DNA of the CDR3: TGTGCCAGCAGTTCCGGAGGGACCTCTAATGAAAAACTGTTTTTT. It encodes CASSSGGTSNEKLFF.

The V and J genes are TRBV29-1 and TRBJ1-2, with 8 bases identical to TRBD1. V trimming: 7 bases; J trimming: 10 bases; junction bases outside the gene matches: 14. The germline gives CDR1 SQVTM, CDR2 ANQGSEA. There are 13 residues in the CDR3. DNA for the CDR3: TGCAGCGGAGGTTTTGGCAGGGGGCGCGACTACACCTTC. This encodes CSGGFGRGRDYTF.

This clone was recorded a few times. The chain combines TRBV4-3 with TRBJ1-4; D may be TRBD1 (5 bases). CDR3 length equals 15 residues. Germline V gives CDR1 LGHNA, CDR2 YSLEER. V gave up 1 base and J gave up 8 bases, with 14 bases separating them. The CDR3 DNA sequence: TGCGCCAGCAGCCAAGTGGGGCCTCGAAGCGAAAAACTGTTTTTT. It specifies CASSQVGPRSEKLFF.

The genes are TRBV10-3 and TRBJ2-5; 8 bases agree with TRBD1. The junction had 14 bases not matched to a gene; V was cut back by 6 bases and J by 11 bases. The CDR3 consists of 14 residues. Germline-derived CDR1 and CDR2 are ENHRY and SYGVKD. The CDR3 sequence: CAIRGTGFEEEQYF. CDR3 DNA: TGTGCCATCAGGGGGACAGGTTTTGAGGAGGAGCAGTACTTC.

This clone showed up just a few times. The rearrangement joins TRBV4-2 to TRBJ1-1, with D possibly TRBD1 on 6 matching bases. Germline CDR1 reads LGHNA; CDR2 reads YNFKEQ. Deletions cut 1 base from V and 10 bases from J, with 10 bases between. There are 12 residues in the CDR3. The CDR3 here is CASSQAGVGAFF. The CDR3 region has the DNA TGTGCCAGCAGCCAAGCAGGGGTGGGAGCTTTCTTT.

CDR3: CASSLEWPGTEQYF. The CDR3 DNA reads as TGTGCCAGCAGCTTAGAGTGGCCGGGTACCGAGCAGTACTTC. The chain joins TRBV7-9 to TRBJ2-7; D not certain. Germline V gene lookup returns CDR1 SEHNR and CDR2 FQNEAQ (reference sequence). V was cut by 1 base and J by 6 bases, with 13 bases left in between. The CDR3 is 14 amino acids.

V is TRBV2 and J is TRBJ2-7; D unclear. CDR3 length: 14 residues. Trimming removed 5 bases from V and 5 bases from J, with 16 bases in between. CDR1 and CDR2 (germline): SNHLY, FYNNEI. The CDR3 sequence: CASSLDTSWDEQYF. As DNA, the CDR3 is TGTGCCAGCAGTTTAGACACCTCCTGGGACGAGCAGTACTTC.

This clone was seen just once. This sequence joins TRBV18 and TRBJ1-5, with TRBD1 matching over 8 bases. V shed 3 bases and J 2 bases; nucleotides not matched to a gene: 6. The CDR3 extends over 16 amino acids. Per the germline V gene, CDR1 is KGHSH and CDR2 is LQKENI. This CDR3 is CASSPFQGAGNQPQHF. CDR3 DNA sequence: TGTGCCAGCTCACCCTTTCAGGGGGCCGGCAATCAGCCCCAGCATTTT.

On this clone itself: Germline and junction disagree at one end, which may indicate a read error. The chain combines TRBV4-1 with TRBJ1-1; no clear D. This CDR3 spans 15 amino acids. Germline V gene sequence: CDR1 MGHRA, CDR2 YSYEKL. The CDR3 region has the DNA TGCGCCAGCAACCAAATGCTCCGAGAGATAGATGAAGCTTTCTTT. Protein product: CASNQMLREIDEAFF.

This clone has more than one count but fewer than ten. CDR3 sequence: CASSPTTTYEQYF. Written as DNA, the CDR3 is TGTGCCAGCAGTCCTACGACTACCTACGAGCAGTACTTC. The rearrangement joins TRBV28 to TRBJ2-7, with D possibly being TRBD2 (5 bases). This CDR3 has 13 amino acids. In germline, CDR1 is MDHEN, CDR2 SYDVKM. Trimming removed 5 bases from V and 2 bases from J, with 10 bases in between.

This chain links TRBV10-3 with TRBJ1-1; 12 nucleotides match TRBD1. The J segment lost 3 bases and the V segment lost 6 bases, leaving 8 bases of the junction unmatched. Looked up from germline, CDR1 is ENHRY and CDR2 is SYGVKD. The CDR3 spans 16 residues. CDR3 region: CAIRPGQGAGDTEAFF. The DNA of the CDR3 is TGTGCCATCAGACCGGGACAGGGGGCTGGGGACACTGAAGCTTTCTTT.

The chain uses TRBV6-1 and TRBJ1-5; 9 bases are a match to TRBD1. Looked up from germline, CDR1 is MNHNS and CDR2 is SASEGT. This CDR3 region has 15 residues. The ends lost 6 bases at V and 0 bases at J; junction bases unmatched: 3. CDR3 in amino acids: CASRTGGNSNQPQHF. The CDR3, as DNA: TGTGCCAGCAGGACAGGGGGGAATAGCAATCAGCCCCAGCATTTT.

The chain uses TRBV30 and TRBJ2-7; 14 bases are shared with TRBD2. Trimming cost V 5 bases and J 9 bases; bases outside gene matches: 6. CDR3 size: 13 residues. Germline CDR1 and CDR2: GTSNPN and SVGIG (reference sequence). The CDR3 region is CAWGGLAGAGQYF. The CDR3, as DNA: TGTGCCTGGGGGGGACTAGCGGGAGCCGGGCAGTACTTC.

This rearrangement joins TRBV7-2 to TRBJ2-7, with 8 bases identical to TRBD1. V lost 1 base and J lost 4; bases outside the gene matches: 12. This CDR3 contains 17 residues. Germline assignment: CDR1 SGHTA and CDR2 FQGNSA. For the CDR3, the DNA is TGTGCCAGCAGCTTAGGATGGTTACAGGACAGGGTGTACGAGCAGTACTTC. Protein product: CASSLGWLQDRVYEQYF.

The chain is built from TRBV19 and TRBJ2-7, with D perhaps matching TRBD2 (6 bases). The germline CDR1 and CDR2 sequences are LNHDA and SQIVND (reference sequence). Trimming left V 3 bases short and J 0 bases short, with 12 bases between. CDR3 size: 15 residues. The CDR3 DNA is TGTGCCAGTAGTATGTGGGGAGGCCCCTCCTACGAGCAGTACTTC. This sequence encodes CASSMWGGPSYEQYF.

The chain couples TRBV29-1 to TRBJ2-7; the D gene is possibly TRBD2 (5 bases). Germline V gene data show CDR1 as SQVTM and CDR2 as ANQGSEA. The V end lost 7 bases, the J end lost 0 bases, and 10 bases lay between the germline ends. The CDR3 loop spans 12 amino acids. The CDR3 sequence is CSARTASYEQYF. The CDR3 nucleotides read TGCAGCGCCCGGACTGCCTCCTACGAGCAGTACTTC.

The table lists this clone with a few counts. V usage is TRBV7-8 and J usage is TRBJ1-3, with D possibly TRBD1 on 5 matching bases. This CDR3 contains 17 residues. Trimming took 5 bases from V and 0 from J, leaving 17 bases between them. Germline-derived CDR1 and CDR2 are SGHVS and FQNEAQ. The CDR3 region is CASSIRDSTASGNTIYF. Written as DNA, the CDR3 is TGTGCCAGCAGCATCCGGGACTCCACGGCCTCTGGAAACACCATATATTTT.

The chain combines TRBV7-2 with TRBJ2-5; possibly TRBD2 for D (7 bases). Germline V gene lookup returns CDR1 SGHTA and CDR2 FQGNSA. Trimming left V 3 bases short and J 1 base short, with 24 bases between. There are 19 residues in the CDR3. The CDR3 spells CASSLGLLGGARPQETQYF. The CDR3 nucleotides read TGTGCCAGCAGCTTGGGTCTGCTAGGGGGGGCCCGACCCCAAGAGACCCAGTACTTC.

The V call is TRBV7-2, the J call TRBJ2-5, with TRBD2 matching over 8 bases. J lost 5 bases, V lost 5 bases, and 10 bases had no gene match. CDR1 is SGHTA and CDR2 is FQGNSA in the germline V gene. The CDR3 has 15 residues. The CDR3 DNA follows: TGTGCCAGCAGCATCCAAAGCGGGAGAGGGGAGACCCAGTACTTC. This translates into CASSIQSGRGETQYF. Variable domain in full (rest from reference TRBV7-2 and TRBJ2-5): GAGVSQSPSNKVTEKGKDVELRCDPISGHTALYWYRQSLGQGLEFLIYFQGNSAPDKSGLPSDRFSAERTGGSVSTLTIQRTQQEDSAVYLCASSIQSGRGETQYFGPGTRLLVL.

CDR3 amino acids: CAISQGGGYTF. CDR3 nucleotides: TGTGCCATCAGTCAGGGAGGTGGCTACACCTTC. The genes are TRBV10-3 and TRBJ1-2; a possible D gene is TRBD1 (5 bases). The CDR3 sequence is 11 residues long. The V and J ends lost 5 bases and 7 bases respectively, with 8 bases between them. Looked up from germline, CDR1 is ENHRY and CDR2 is SYGVKD.

This clone was observed a few times. The chain joins TRBV5-1 to TRBJ1-4; TRBD1 agrees at 10 bases. CDR3 length: 16 amino acids. With V trimmed by 3 bases and J by 1 base, 3 bases remained unmatched. Looked up from germline, CDR1 is SGHRS and CDR2 is YFSETQ. In DNA, the CDR3 is TGCGCCAGCAGCTCAGGGGACAGGGGAACTAATGAAAAACTGTTTTTT. The encoded protein is CASSSGDRGTNEKLFF.

The genes are TRBV6-5 and TRBJ1-3, with D unresolved. The V and J ends lost 3 bases and 1 base respectively, with 13 bases between them. Germline assignment: CDR1 MNHEY and CDR2 SVGAGI. The CDR3 has 16 residues. The CDR3 region is CASSYGPGGSGNTIYF. The CDR3 coding sequence is TGTGCCAGCAGTTATGGCCCGGGTGGGTCTGGAAACACCATATATTTT.

V and J are TRBV29-1 and TRBJ2-3, with TRBD1 matching 9 bases. The junction had 7 bases not matched to a gene; V was cut back by 6 bases and J by 0 bases. The CDR3 covers 15 residues. The germline CDR1 and CDR2 sequences are SQVTM and ANQGSEA. CDR3 DNA sequence: TGCAGCGTACACAGGGGGCTCCTTAGCACAGATACGCAGTATTTT. Translation gives CSVHRGLLSTDTQYF.